The 12 T cell receptor beta chains listed next were all sequenced from one sample in a study of shared clonotypes between healthy human individuals. Some clones are missing from TCRdb's copy, which holds only in-frame ones; the method was immunoSEQ multiplex PCR. The repertoire holds about 1.1 million clones, with approximately 80% as singletons. What was sequenced was memory CD4+ T cells from PBMCs. Subset: CD45RA-negative fraction. These receptors all come from a young man in good health. Some clones in this sample may be carry-over from other donors' samples.

This chain joins TRBV11-1 and TRBJ1-1; 7 bases fit TRBD1. The trim removed 3 bases at V and 3 bases at J, leaving 4 bases unmatched. Germline CDR1 and CDR2: SGHAT and FQDESV (reference sequence). The length of the CDR3 is 14 residues. This CDR3 is CASSLFGTDTEAFF. The CDR3 DNA sequence: TGTGCCAGCAGCTTGTTCGGGACAGACACTGAAGCTTTCTTT.

This clone came up once. This chain joins TRBV6-5 and TRBJ2-1; D is ambiguous. Germline CDR1 is MNHEY and CDR2 is SVGAGI. This CDR3 is built from 14 residues. Trimming stripped 8 bases from V and 0 bases from J, with 11 bases between. The CDR3 loop reads CASYRAGSYNEQFF. CDR3 coding DNA: TGTGCCAGCTATAGGGCAGGCTCCTACAATGAGCAGTTCTTC.

The gene calls are TRBV5-5 and TRBJ2-1; TRBD1 agrees at 10 bases. This CDR3 has 14 residues. Germline-derived CDR1 and CDR2 are SGHKS and YYEKEE (reference sequence). V lost 6 bases to trimming and J lost 8 bases; unmatched junction nucleotides: 8. CDR3 sequence: CASKKGQGDDEQFF. Written as DNA, the CDR3 is TGTGCCAGCAAGAAAGGACAGGGGGACGATGAGCAGTTCTTC.

V and J are TRBV5-1 and TRBJ2-1; D is undetermined. The CDR3 contains 13 residues. The V and J ends lost 0 bases and 9 bases respectively, with 10 bases between them. CDR1 and CDR2 from the germline V gene are SGHRS and YFSETQ. DNA of the CDR3: TGCGCCAGCAGCTTGGAAGTGGGTTTTGAGCAGTTCTTC. This codes for CASSLEVGFEQFF.

To note about this clone: The same CDR3 arises from other DNA sequences in this sample as well. The chain has TRBV5-6 and TRBJ2-7; D is perhaps TRBD1 or TRBD2 (5 bases each). The CDR3 is 14 amino acids. V shed 2 bases and J shed 3 bases, with 12 bases lying between them. Germline V gene lookup returns CDR1 SGHDT and CDR2 YYEEEE. The CDR3 reads CASSLGTSVYEQYF. CDR3 in DNA: TGTGCCAGCAGCTTAGGGACCAGCGTCTACGAGCAGTACTTC.

The genes are TRBV4-2 and TRBJ1-1; a weak D match, TRBD1 (5 bases). CDR1 and CDR2 (germline): LGHNA, YNFKEQ. The V end lost 1 base, the J end lost 3 bases, and 12 bases lay between the germline ends. The CDR3 runs to 15 residues. The CDR3 sequence: CASSQVSRVDTEAFF. The CDR3 nucleotides are TGTGCCAGCAGCCAAGTTTCCAGGGTGGACACTGAAGCTTTCTTT.

For this clone: This may come from a read error, since a much larger clone is one base off. The same CDR3 is also encoded by other DNA sequences in this sample. This chain links TRBV7-2 with TRBJ1-4, with TRBD1 as a possible D gene (5 bases). Germline V CDR1 and CDR2: SGHTA, FQGNSA. Trimming removed 2 bases at V and 0 bases at J, with 7 bases between. The CDR3 extends over 15 amino acids. The CDR3 region has the DNA TGTGCCAGCAGCTTAACAGGTGCAACTAATGAAAAACTGTTTTTT. The encoded protein is CASSLTGATNEKLFF. Supplemented by reference TRBV7-2 and TRBJ1-4, the full variable domain reads GAGVSQSPSNKVTEKGKDVELRCDPISGHTALYWYRQSLGQGLEFLIYFQGNSAPDKSGLPSDRFSAERTGGSVSTLTIQRTQQEDSAVYLCASSLTGATNEKLFFGSGTQLSVL.

The V call is TRBV28, the J call TRBJ2-5, with D maybe TRBD1 (5 bases). The CDR3 spans 13 residues. Looked up from germline, CDR1 is MDHEN and CDR2 is SYDVKM. V lost 5 bases and J 3 bases, leaving 10 bases between the germline ends. The CDR3 region has the DNA TGTGCCAGCAGTGAGACAGTTAAAGAGACCCAGTACTTC. Protein product: CASSETVKETQYF.

Worth noting for this clone: This sample also contains other DNA sequences that code for the same CDR3. This chain uses TRBV5-1 with TRBJ2-2, with TRBD2 matching 8 bases. V lost 5 bases and J lost 2; bases outside the gene matches: 5. Germline loops: CDR1 SGHRS, CDR2 YFSETQ. The CDR3 extends over 15 amino acids. The CDR3 region is CASSRLAGNTGELFF. The CDR3 coding sequence is TGCGCCAGCAGTCGGCTAGCGGGTAACACCGGGGAGCTGTTTTTT.

The genes are TRBV10-3 and TRBJ2-7; D not certain. Germline V gives CDR1 ENHRY, CDR2 SYGVKD. V shed 6 bases and J shed 7 bases, with 10 bases lying between them. The CDR3 extends over 11 amino acids. CDR3 region: CAISTYGEQYF. CDR3 nucleotides: TGTGCCATCAGCACCTACGGAGAGCAGTACTTC.

A few counts support this clone. The chain employs TRBV28 and TRBJ2-7, with D perhaps TRBD1 or TRBD2 (5 bases each). The germline CDR1 and CDR2 sequences are MDHEN and SYDVKM. V shed 2 bases and J shed 0 bases, with 8 bases lying between them. CDR3 size: 14 residues. CDR3 amino acids: CASSLEGPSYEQYF. As DNA, the CDR3 is TGTGCCAGCAGTTTAGAGGGACCCTCCTACGAGCAGTACTTC.

The V gene is TRBV30, the J gene TRBJ2-3, with unresolved D. The CDR3 is 16 amino acids. Germline CDR1 is GTSNPN and CDR2 is SVGIG (reference sequence). Trimming removed 1 base from V and 5 bases from J, with 19 bases in between. CDR3 bases: TGTGCCTGGAGTGCCCCCGCCAACGCACATCTAGATACGCAGTATTTT. Residues: CAWSAPANAHLDTQYF.